Sequencing of this TCR beta chain was carried out in a study of T-cell reconstitution after alpha-beta-depleted transplantation in children. Unique molecular identifiers were used to barcode this TCRbeta library. Using its own MiXCR run on the PCR reads, TCRdb lists one record per CDR3 protein. The table includes hundreds of thousands of distinct CDR3 sequences, under 15% detected once. There are many counts of this clonotype. Per germline, CDR1 LNHNV and CDR2 YYDKDF (reference sequence). The CDR3 is made up of 19 amino acids. Trimming removed 0 bases from V and 1 base from J; junction bases left unmatched: 8.

This sequence was found in a girl aged 2-10 years with congenital amegakaryocytic thrombocytopenia, due to receive a stem cell transplant. The chain is built from TRBV15 and TRBJ1-5, with 11 bases aligning to TRBD1. The material was PBMCs, obtained before TCRalphabeta/CD19-depleted stem cell transplant. The CDR3, as DNA: TGTGCCACCAGCAGAGATTGGGGACAGGGGGGGGTGAGCAATCAGCCCCAGCATTTT. This translates into CATSRDWGQGGVSNQPQHF.